One and the same sample provided the 4 T cell receptor beta chains below, sequenced in a study of a mutant IDH1 vaccine in newly diagnosed glioma. Clones were sequenced by immunoSEQ multiplex PCR, and TCRdb holds only the in-frame ones, with some missing. The table includes 77,000 or so clones, around 83% detected once. Sample time point: week 23, last vaccination. One vaccine dose held 300 ug of mutant IDH1 20-mer peptide and came with topical imiquimod. For these receptors, no antigen is known. Sequences were derived from PBMCs, sampled from a glioma patient whose treatment included an IDH1 peptide vaccine. The receptors shown here come from a woman in her forties or fifties with glioma.

The V gene is TRBV11-3, the J gene TRBJ2-1, with 7 bases fitting TRBD1. This CDR3 has 13 amino acids. CDR1 is SGHNT, CDR2 YENEEA, per germline. J gave up 9 bases and V 4 bases, and 6 bases lay outside the gene matches. This chain's CDR3 is CASSSTGFGEQFF. CDR3 sequence (DNA): TGTGCCAGCAGCTCGACAGGGTTTGGTGAGCAGTTCTTC. Drawing the rest from reference TRBV11-3 and TRBJ2-1, the complete variable domain is EAGVVQSPRYKIIEKKQPVAFWCNPISGHNTLYWYLQNLGQGPELLIRYENEEAVDDSQLPKDRFSAERLKGVDSTLKIQPAELGDSAVYLCASSSTGFGEQFFGPGTRLTVL.

The J gene is TRBJ2-5, the V gene TRBV18, with 7 nucleotides matching TRBD2. This CDR3 comprises 15 residues. V lost 0 bases to trimming and J lost 4 bases; unmatched junction nucleotides: 5. Germline V gene sequence: CDR1 KGHSH, CDR2 LQKENI. As DNA, the CDR3 is TGTGCCAGCTCACCACCGGGGAGGGAAGGAGAGACCCAGTACTTC. Its translation: CASSPPGREGETQYF. The full variable domain, with the rest looked up from reference TRBV18 and TRBJ2-5, is NAGVMQNPRHLVRRRGQEARLRCSPMKGHSHVYWYRQLPEEGLKFMVYLQKENIIDESGMPKERFSAEFPKEGPSILRIQQVVRGDSAAYFCASSPPGREGETQYFGPGTRLLVL.

This chain links TRBV2 with TRBJ2-3, with 10 nucleotides matching TRBD1. The CDR3 runs to 17 residues. V was clipped by 3 bases and J by 1 base; unmatched bases: 7. The germline V gene encodes CDR1 SNHLY and CDR2 FYNNEI. The CDR3 loop reads CASSDPSGTGGTDTQYF. As DNA, the CDR3 is TGTGCCAGCAGTGACCCATCCGGGACAGGGGGCACAGATACGCAGTATTTT.

Remarks on this clone: Within the sample, other DNA sequences also encode this same CDR3. This chain connects TRBV19 to TRBJ2-3; 7 bases are shared with TRBD2. CDR1 is LNHDA, CDR2 SQIVND, per germline (reference sequence). V dropped 3 bases and J dropped 2; count of bases not matched to a gene: 8. This CDR3 contains 16 residues. CDR3: CASSIRVSGPTDTQYF. CDR3 DNA sequence: TGTGCCAGTAGTATCAGGGTTAGCGGGCCCACAGATACGCAGTATTTT.